This T cell receptor beta chain was obtained from a study of a mutant IDH1 vaccine in newly diagnosed glioma. Study in general: Treated individuals were approximately 62% male and around 40% female, averaging 40.4 years of age.

The method was immunoSEQ multiplex PCR; TCRdb's version includes in-frame clones alone and lacks a portion of them. This repertoire shows 75,000 to 100,000 clones, approximately 90% found once; its top ten account for roughly 0.61%. As regards this clone: Its cognate antigen is unknown.

Trimming shortened V by 0 bases and J by 0 bases, and 9 bases separated the two germline ends. This CDR3 comprises 15 residues. Germline CDR1 reads LGHNA; CDR2 reads YNFKEQ. Study results and caveats: Pseudoprogression looked unconnected to shifts in top peripheral T cell clonotypes.

This sample's time point: baseline, week 1 (first vaccination visit). Treatment given: pre-vaccination baseline after standard-of-care therapy. The material sequenced was PBMCs, taken from a glioma patient treated with radiotherapy, temozolomide or both. The chain couples TRBV4-2 to TRBJ2-7; D gene ambiguous. This TCR was recovered from a woman aged 45-65 years with glioma. The CDR3 DNA reads as TGTGCCAGCAGCCAAGACCCGGTCAGCTCCTACGAGCAGTACTTC. This sequence encodes CASSQDPVSSYEQYF.